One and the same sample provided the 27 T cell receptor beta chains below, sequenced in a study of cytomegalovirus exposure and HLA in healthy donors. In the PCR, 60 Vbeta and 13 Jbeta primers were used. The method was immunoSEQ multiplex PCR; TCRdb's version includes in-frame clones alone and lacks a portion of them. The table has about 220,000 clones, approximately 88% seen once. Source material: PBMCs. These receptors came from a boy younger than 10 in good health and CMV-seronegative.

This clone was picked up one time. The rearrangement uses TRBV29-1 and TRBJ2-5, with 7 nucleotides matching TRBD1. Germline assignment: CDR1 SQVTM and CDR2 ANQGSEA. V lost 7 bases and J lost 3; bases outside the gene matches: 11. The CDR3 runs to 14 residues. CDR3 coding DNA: TGCAGCGCCGCGATGGACAGGAGAAAAGAGACCCAGTACTTC. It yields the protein CSAAMDRRKETQYF.

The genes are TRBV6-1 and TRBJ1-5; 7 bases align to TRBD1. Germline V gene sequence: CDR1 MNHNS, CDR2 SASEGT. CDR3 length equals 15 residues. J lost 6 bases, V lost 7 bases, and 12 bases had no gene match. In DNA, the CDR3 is TGTGCCAGCATCACCCTCACAGGGGTGGGTCAGCCCCAGCATTTT. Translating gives CASITLTGVGQPQHF.

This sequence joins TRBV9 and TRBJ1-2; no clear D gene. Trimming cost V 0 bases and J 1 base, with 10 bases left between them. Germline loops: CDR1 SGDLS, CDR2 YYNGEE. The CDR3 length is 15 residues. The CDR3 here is CASSVGVGFNYGYTF. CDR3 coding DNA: TGTGCCAGCAGCGTAGGCGTGGGCTTTAACTATGGCTACACCTTC.

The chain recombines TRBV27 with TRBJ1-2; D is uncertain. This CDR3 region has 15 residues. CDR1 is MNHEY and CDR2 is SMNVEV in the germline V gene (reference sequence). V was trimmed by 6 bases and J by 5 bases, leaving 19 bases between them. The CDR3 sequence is CASRESSSPLYGYTF. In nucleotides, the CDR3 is TGTGCCAGCAGGGAGTCCTCTTCCCCGCTTTATGGCTACACCTTC.

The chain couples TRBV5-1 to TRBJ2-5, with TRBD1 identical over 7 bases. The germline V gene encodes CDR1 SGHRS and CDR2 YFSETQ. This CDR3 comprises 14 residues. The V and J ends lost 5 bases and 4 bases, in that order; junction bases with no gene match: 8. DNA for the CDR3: TGCGCCAGCAGGTCACAGGGGAACACAGAGACCCAGTACTTC. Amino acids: CASRSQGNTETQYF.

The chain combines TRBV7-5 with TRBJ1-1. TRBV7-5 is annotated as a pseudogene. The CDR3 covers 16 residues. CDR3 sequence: CARSLKDGWRGTEAFF. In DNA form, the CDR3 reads TGTGCCAGAAGCTTAAAGGATGGCTGGCGGGGGACTGAAGCTTTCTTT.

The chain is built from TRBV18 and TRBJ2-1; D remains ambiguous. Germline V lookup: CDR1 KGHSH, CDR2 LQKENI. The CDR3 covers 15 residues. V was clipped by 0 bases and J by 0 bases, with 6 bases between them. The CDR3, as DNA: TGTGCCAGCTCACCACCGTTTAGCTCCTACAATGAGCAGTTCTTC. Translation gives CASSPPFSSYNEQFF.

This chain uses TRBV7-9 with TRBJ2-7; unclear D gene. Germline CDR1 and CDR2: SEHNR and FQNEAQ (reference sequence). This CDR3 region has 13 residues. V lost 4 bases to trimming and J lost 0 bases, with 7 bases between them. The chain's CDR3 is CASSSFSSYEQYF. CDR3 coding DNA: TGTGCCAGCAGCTCCTTCAGCTCCTACGAGCAGTACTTC. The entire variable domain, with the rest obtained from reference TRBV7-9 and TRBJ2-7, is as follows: DTGVSQNPRHKITKRGQNVTFRCDPISEHNRLYWYRQTLGQGPEFLTYFQNEAQLEKSRLLSDRFSAERPKGSFSTLEIQRTEQGDSAMYLCASSSFSSYEQYFGPGTRLTVT.

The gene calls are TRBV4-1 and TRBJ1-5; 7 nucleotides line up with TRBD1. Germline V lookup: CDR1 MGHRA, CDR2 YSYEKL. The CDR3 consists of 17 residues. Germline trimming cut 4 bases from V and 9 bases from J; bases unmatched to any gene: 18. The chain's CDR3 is CASSPFGNRDRYLPQHF. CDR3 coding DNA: TGCGCCAGCAGCCCTTTTGGGAACCGGGACAGATATTTGCCCCAGCATTTT.

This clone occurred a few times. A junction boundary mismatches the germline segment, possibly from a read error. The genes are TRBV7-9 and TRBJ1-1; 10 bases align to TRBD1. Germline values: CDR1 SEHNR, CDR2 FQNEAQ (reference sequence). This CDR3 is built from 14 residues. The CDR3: CASSIATGGFEAFF. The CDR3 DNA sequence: TGTGCCAGCAGCATAGCGACAGGGGGCTTTGAAGCTTTCTTT.

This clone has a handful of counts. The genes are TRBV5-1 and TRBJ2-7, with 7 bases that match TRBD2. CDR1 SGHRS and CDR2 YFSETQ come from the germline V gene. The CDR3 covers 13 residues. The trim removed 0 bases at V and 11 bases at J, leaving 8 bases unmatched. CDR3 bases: TGCGCCAGCAGCTTGGAGGGAGGGCCGATCAAGTACTTC. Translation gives CASSLEGGPIKYF. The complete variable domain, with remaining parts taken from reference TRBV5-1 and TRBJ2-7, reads KAGVTQTPRYLIKTRGQQVTLSCSPISGHRSVSWYQQTPGQGLQFLFEYFSETQRNKGNFPGRFSGRQFSNSRSEMNVSTLELGDSALYLCASSLEGGPIKYFGPGTRLTVT.

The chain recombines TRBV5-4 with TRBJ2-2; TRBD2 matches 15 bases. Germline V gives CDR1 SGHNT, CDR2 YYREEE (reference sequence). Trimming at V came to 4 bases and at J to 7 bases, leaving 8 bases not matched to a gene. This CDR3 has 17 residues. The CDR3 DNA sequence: TGTGCCAGCAGCCGGACTAGCGGGGGGGTTCTGGGCGGGGAGCTGTTTTTT. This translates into CASSRTSGGVLGGELFF.

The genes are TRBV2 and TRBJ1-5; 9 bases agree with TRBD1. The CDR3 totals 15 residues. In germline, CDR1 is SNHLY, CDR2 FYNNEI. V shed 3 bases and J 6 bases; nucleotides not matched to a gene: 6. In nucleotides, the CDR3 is TGTGCCAGCAGTGATGGTGGACAGGGGAGTCAGCCCCAGCATTTT. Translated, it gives CASSDGGQGSQPQHF.

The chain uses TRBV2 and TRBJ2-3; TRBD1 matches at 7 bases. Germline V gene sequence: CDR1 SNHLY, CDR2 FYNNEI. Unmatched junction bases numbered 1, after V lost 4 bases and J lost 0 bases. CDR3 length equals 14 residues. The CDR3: CASSVTGSTDTQYF. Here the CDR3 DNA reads TGTGCCAGCAGTGTGACAGGGAGCACAGATACGCAGTATTTT.

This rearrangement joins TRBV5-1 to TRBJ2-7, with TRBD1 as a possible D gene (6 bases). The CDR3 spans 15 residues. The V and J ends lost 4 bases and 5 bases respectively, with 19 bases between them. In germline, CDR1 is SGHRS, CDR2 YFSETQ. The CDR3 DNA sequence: TGCGCCAGCAGCGCCATTACAGGGATTCGGAACGAGCAGTACTTC. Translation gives CASSAITGIRNEQYF.

CDR3 loop: CASSIDFSRSNYGYTF. Written as DNA, the CDR3 is TGTGCCAGTAGTATAGATTTCTCCAGATCTAACTATGGCTACACCTTC. V usage is TRBV19 and J usage is TRBJ1-2; D ambiguous. The CDR3 is made up of 16 amino acids. V dropped 0 bases and J dropped 0 bases, with 11 bases sitting between them. The germline CDR1 and CDR2 sequences are LNHDA and SQIVND (reference sequence). Complete variable domain (other parts from reference TRBV19 and TRBJ1-2): DGGITQSPKYLFRKEGQNVTLSCEQNLNHDAMYWYRQDPGQGLRLIYYSQIVNDFQKGDIAEGYSVSREKKESFPLTVTSAQKNPTAFYLCASSIDFSRSNYGYTFGSGTRLTVV.

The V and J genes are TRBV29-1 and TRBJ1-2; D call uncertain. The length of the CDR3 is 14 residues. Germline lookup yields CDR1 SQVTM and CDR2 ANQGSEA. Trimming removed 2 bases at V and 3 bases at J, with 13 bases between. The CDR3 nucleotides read TGCAGCGTTGAACCTTTCGGGAACCACTATGGCTACACCTTC. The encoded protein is CSVEPFGNHYGYTF.

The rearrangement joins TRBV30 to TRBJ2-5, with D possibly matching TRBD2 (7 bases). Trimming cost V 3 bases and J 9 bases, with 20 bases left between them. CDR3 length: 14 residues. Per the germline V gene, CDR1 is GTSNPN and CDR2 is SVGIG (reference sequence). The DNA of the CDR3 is TGTGCCTGGAGGGGGGCTAGCGGCTTCGTGGCCCAGTACTTC. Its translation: CAWRGASGFVAQYF.

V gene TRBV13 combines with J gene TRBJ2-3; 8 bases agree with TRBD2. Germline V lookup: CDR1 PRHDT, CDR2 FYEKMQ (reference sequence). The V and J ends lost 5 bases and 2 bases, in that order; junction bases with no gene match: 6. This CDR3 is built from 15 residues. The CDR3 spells CASSRAGVDTDTQYF. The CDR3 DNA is TGTGCCAGCAGCCGAGCGGGAGTAGACACAGATACGCAGTATTTT.

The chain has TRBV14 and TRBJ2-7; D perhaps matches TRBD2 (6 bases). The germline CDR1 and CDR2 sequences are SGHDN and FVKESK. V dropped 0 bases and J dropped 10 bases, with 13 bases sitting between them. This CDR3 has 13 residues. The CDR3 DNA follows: TGTGCCAGCAGCCAAGATCGGGAGCACGGCCAGTACTTC. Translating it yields CASSQDREHGQYF.

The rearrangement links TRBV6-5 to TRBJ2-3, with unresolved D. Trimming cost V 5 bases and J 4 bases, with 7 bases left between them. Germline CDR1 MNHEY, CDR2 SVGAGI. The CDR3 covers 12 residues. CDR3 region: CASSTAADTQYF. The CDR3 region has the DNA TGTGCCAGCAGTACGGCGGCAGATACGCAGTATTTT.

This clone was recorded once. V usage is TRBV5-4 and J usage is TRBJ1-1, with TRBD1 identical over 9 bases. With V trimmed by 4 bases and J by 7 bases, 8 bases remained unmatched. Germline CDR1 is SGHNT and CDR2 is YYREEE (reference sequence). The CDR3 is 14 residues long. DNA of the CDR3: TGTGCCAGCAGCGTCGGACAGGGGCCCCTTGAAGCTTTCTTT. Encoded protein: CASSVGQGPLEAFF.

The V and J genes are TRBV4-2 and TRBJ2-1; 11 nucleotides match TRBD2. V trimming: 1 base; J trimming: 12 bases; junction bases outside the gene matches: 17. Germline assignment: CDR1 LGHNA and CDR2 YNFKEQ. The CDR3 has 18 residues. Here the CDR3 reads CASSQVGGTSGQTNRQFF. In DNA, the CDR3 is TGTGCCAGCAGCCAAGTTGGGGGGACTAGCGGCCAGACGAATAGGCAGTTCTTC.

CDR3 coding DNA: TGTGCCAGCAGGTTAGCGGAAGAGACCCAGTACTTC. Translated, it gives CASRLAEETQYF. The chain joins TRBV6-5 to TRBJ2-5, with D possibly matching TRBD2 (6 bases). This CDR3 is 12 amino acids long. CDR1 and CDR2 (germline): MNHEY, SVGAGI. With 6 bases removed from V and 3 bases from J, the gap between germline ends came to 8 bases.

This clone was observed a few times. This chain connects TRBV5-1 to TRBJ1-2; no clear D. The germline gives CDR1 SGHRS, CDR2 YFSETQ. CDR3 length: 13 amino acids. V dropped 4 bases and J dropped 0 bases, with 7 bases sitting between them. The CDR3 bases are TGCGCCAGCAGCCCGCCAGCTAACTATGGCTACACCTTC. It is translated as CASSPPANYGYTF. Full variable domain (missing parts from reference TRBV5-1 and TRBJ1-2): KAGVTQTPRYLIKTRGQQVTLSCSPISGHRSVSWYQQTPGQGLQFLFEYFSETQRNKGNFPGRFSGRQFSNSRSEMNVSTLELGDSALYLCASSPPANYGYTFGSGTRLTVV.

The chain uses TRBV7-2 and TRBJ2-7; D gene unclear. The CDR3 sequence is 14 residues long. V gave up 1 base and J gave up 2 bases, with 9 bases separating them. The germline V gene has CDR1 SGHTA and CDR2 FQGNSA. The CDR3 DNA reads TGTGCCAGCAGCTTAGGACTGCACCCCTACGAGCAGTACTTC. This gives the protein CASSLGLHPYEQYF.

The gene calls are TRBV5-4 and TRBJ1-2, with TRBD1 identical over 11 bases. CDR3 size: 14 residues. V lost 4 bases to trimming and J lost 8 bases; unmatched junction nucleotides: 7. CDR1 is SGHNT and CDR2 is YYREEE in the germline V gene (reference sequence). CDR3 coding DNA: TGTGCCAGCAGCGTAAACCGGGACAGGGGGGGCTACACCTTC. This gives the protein CASSVNRDRGGYTF.